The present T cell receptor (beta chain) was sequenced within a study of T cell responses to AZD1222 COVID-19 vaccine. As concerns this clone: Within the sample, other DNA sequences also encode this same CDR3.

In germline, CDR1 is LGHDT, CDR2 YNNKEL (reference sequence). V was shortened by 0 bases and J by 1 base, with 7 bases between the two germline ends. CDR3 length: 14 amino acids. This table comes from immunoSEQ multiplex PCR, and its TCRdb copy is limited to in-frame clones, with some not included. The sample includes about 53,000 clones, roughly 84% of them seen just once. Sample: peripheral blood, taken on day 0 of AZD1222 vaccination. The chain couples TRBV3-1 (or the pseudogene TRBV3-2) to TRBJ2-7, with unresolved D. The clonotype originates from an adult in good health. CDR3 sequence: CASSQDTTSYEQYF. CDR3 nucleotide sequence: TGTGCCAGCAGCCAAGATACCACGTCCTACGAGCAGTACTTC.